These 21 T cell receptor beta chains were sequenced from one sample in a study of identical twins. TCRdb recomputed calls from the 5' RACE reads with MiXCR, one row per CDR3 protein. Seen here are 1.5 million or so distinct CDR3 sequences, roughly a third observed once, and the top ten hold 0.25% to 0.3%. The sequenced material came from cord blood. The receptor set was obtained from a newborn girl in good health.

This CDR3 reads CASSPRRDGHYSNQPQHF. The CDR3 bases are TGTGCCAGCAGCCCCCGCCGGGACGGCCACTATAGCAATCAGCCCCAGCATTTT. J is TRBJ1-5 and V is TRBV7-8; maybe TRBD1 (5 bases). CDR3 length: 18 residues. CDR1 and CDR2 from the germline V gene are SGHVS and FQNEAQ. Trimming pared 5 bases from V and 0 bases from J, leaving 20 bases between.

This clonotype was observed a few times. This chain connects TRBV7-9 to TRBJ2-1; D gene uncertain. This CDR3 spans 13 amino acids. V lost 0 bases, J lost 8 bases, and 8 bases lay in between. CDR1 is SEHNR, CDR2 FQNEAQ, per germline (reference sequence). The CDR3 here is CASSLAARHEQFF. The CDR3 DNA is TGTGCCAGCAGCTTAGCGGCGCGGCATGAGCAGTTCTTC.

The chain has TRBV2 and TRBJ2-4, with 8 positions matching TRBD1. The CDR3 is 13 amino acids. V shed 4 bases and J 8 bases; nucleotides not matched to a gene: 4. Germline assignment: CDR1 SNHLY and CDR2 FYNNEI. CDR3 sequence: CASSGETGDIQYF. CDR3 coding DNA: TGTGCCAGCAGTGGTGAGACAGGGGACATTCAGTACTTC.

The chain joins TRBV29-1 to TRBJ1-1, with 9 bases fitting TRBD1. CDR1 and CDR2 from the germline V gene are SQVTM and ANQGSEA. The CDR3 has 13 amino acids. J was trimmed by 7 bases and V by 6 bases; bases with no gene match: 9. The CDR3 region has the DNA TGCAGCGTGGTAACAGGGGGCGCAGGTGAAGCTTTCTTT. It translates to CSVVTGGAGEAFF.

The chain combines TRBV3-1 with TRBJ1-2; maybe TRBD1 (6 bases). The CDR3 consists of 16 residues. Looked up from germline, CDR1 is LGHDT and CDR2 is YNNKEL (reference sequence). V dropped 0 bases and J dropped 7 bases, with 18 bases sitting between them. CDR3 in DNA: TGTGCCAGCAGCCAAGATCTTGTGGGGGCGATGGTTGGCTACACCTTC. Its translation is CASSQDLVGAMVGYTF.

The chain joins TRBV16 to TRBJ1-4, with 7 bases that match TRBD1. Germline CDR1 is KGHSY and CDR2 is FQNENV. The CDR3 totals 15 residues. With 2 bases clipped from V and 5 bases from J, the junction kept 5 bases outside the gene matches. CDR3 protein: CASSQRQGQNEKLFF. The DNA of the CDR3 is TGTGCCAGCAGCCAACGCCAGGGACAGAATGAAAAACTGTTTTTT.

Only one count was recorded for this clonotype. The CDR3 coding sequence is TGTGCCAGCAGTGAATTCTCGGGGAACACCGGGGAGCTGTTTTTT. This codes for CASSEFSGNTGELFF. The chain links TRBV2 to TRBJ2-2; D unresolved. Germline assignment: CDR1 SNHLY and CDR2 FYNNEI. V lost 2 bases and J 1 base, leaving 8 bases between the germline ends. This CDR3 is built from 15 residues.

About this clonotype itself: At one of its ends the junction is not consistent with the germline gene, which may arise from a read error. The chain employs TRBV11-2 and TRBJ2-1, with 7 bases fitting TRBD1. This CDR3 is 16 amino acids long. CDR1 and CDR2 from the germline V gene are SGHAT and FQNNGV. The CDR3 DNA sequence: TGTGCCGGCAGCTTTGCCCCGGACAGGAACTATAATGAGCAGTTCTTC. This codes for CAGSFAPDRNYNEQFF.

V gene TRBV5-5 combines with J gene TRBJ2-7, with TRBD1 matching 10 bases. The CDR3 runs to 15 residues. CDR1 is SGHKS and CDR2 is YYEKEE in the germline V gene (reference sequence). V lost 3 bases to trimming and J lost 3 bases; unmatched junction nucleotides: 6. CDR3 DNA sequence: TGTGCCAGCAGCTACCCGGGACAGGGGATCTACGAGCAGTACTTC. Translating gives CASSYPGQGIYEQYF.

This clonotype was observed a handful of times. V is TRBV4-1 and J is TRBJ1-1; 9 bases map to TRBD1. The V gene end was trimmed by 4 bases and the J gene end by 7 bases; junction bases not matched to a gene: 10. CDR1 is MGHRA and CDR2 is YSYEKL in the germline V gene. This CDR3 comprises 15 residues. This chain's CDR3 is CASSPLGTGRDEAFF. As DNA, the CDR3 is TGCGCCAGCAGCCCCTTGGGGACAGGGAGGGATGAAGCTTTCTTT.

This clonotype was observed at least ten times. CDR3 sequence: CASSLWRTDTQYF. The DNA of the CDR3 is TGTGCCAGCAGCTTATGGAGGACGGATACGCAGTATTTT. The gene calls are TRBV7-2 and TRBJ2-3, with D possibly being TRBD2 (5 bases). In germline, CDR1 is SGHTA, CDR2 FQGNSA. V lost 2 bases, J lost 6 bases, and 9 bases lay in between. The CDR3 loop spans 13 amino acids.

The chain links TRBV12-3 or TRBV12-4 to TRBJ2-5, with 8 bases identical to TRBD1. J gave up 5 bases and V 6 bases, and 8 bases lay outside the gene matches. The CDR3 has 14 amino acids. In nucleotides, the CDR3 is TGTGCCAGCAGCTACACGACAGGGGCGGAGACCCAGTACTTC. It is translated as CASSYTTGAETQYF.

A word on this clonotype: Mismatch with germline at one junction end may stem from a read error. The chain links TRBV2 to TRBJ2-7; D may correspond to TRBD1 or TRBD2 (6 bases each). The J call may be faulty, since TRBJ2-4 better matches the DNA end. From germline, CDR1 is SNHLY and CDR2 FYNNEI. This CDR3 spans 14 amino acids. This chain's CDR3 is CASKGGLAKSIQYF. DNA of the CDR3: TGTGCCAGTAAGGGGGGCTTAGCCAAAAGCATTCAGTACTTC.

This chain links TRBV2 with TRBJ2-1; D perhaps matches TRBD2 (6 bases). Trimming took 6 bases from V and 8 from J, leaving 23 bases between them. The germline CDR1 and CDR2 sequences are SNHLY and FYNNEI. The CDR3 length is 16 residues. The CDR3 coding sequence is TGTGCCAGCAGAGTGAGGGGAGACGGGAGTGCCGATGAGCAGTTCTTC. As protein: CASRVRGDGSADEQFF.

This chain connects TRBV3-1 to TRBJ2-1; 14 bases are a match to TRBD2. Germline loops: CDR1 LGHDT, CDR2 YNNKEL (reference sequence). The CDR3 is 17 residues long. Trimming removed 1 base from V and 10 bases from J; junction bases left unmatched: 9. CDR3: CASSQVRLAGGPGEQFF. CDR3 DNA sequence: TGTGCCAGCAGCCAAGTTCGACTAGCGGGAGGGCCCGGCGAGCAGTTCTTC.

The chain recombines TRBV5-1 with TRBJ2-3; possible D gene TRBD2, 6 bases. Germline lookup yields CDR1 SGHRS and CDR2 YFSETQ. The CDR3 is 14 amino acids. The V end lost 4 bases, the J end lost 4 bases, and 13 bases lay between the germline ends. As DNA, the CDR3 is TGCGCCAGCAGCGTGAGCAGGGAGGCAGATACGCAGTATTTT. This translates into CASSVSREADTQYF.

This clonotype was detected only a few times. V and J are TRBV24-1 and TRBJ2-1; a possible D gene is TRBD2 (6 bases). The V end was cut by 5 bases, the J end by 2 bases, with 12 bases between. The CDR3 sequence is 15 residues long. Germline V gene lookup returns CDR1 KGHDR and CDR2 SFDVKD. The CDR3 loop is CATSGETRAYNEQFF. The CDR3 DNA reads as TGTGCCACCAGTGGGGAGACTAGGGCCTACAATGAGCAGTTCTTC.

This clonotype appeared a few times. The J gene is TRBJ2-7, the V gene TRBV6-2 or TRBV6-3; D unresolved. The germline CDR1 and CDR2 sequences are MNHEY and SVGEGT. V gave up 5 bases and J gave up 7 bases, with 21 bases separating them. This CDR3 contains 15 residues. This CDR3 is CASSDTPGWLHEQYF. CDR3 DNA: TGTGCCAGCAGTGACACACCAGGATGGCTTCATGAGCAGTACTTC.

The chain recombines TRBV7-2 with TRBJ2-7, with 9 nucleotides matching TRBD2. Germline lookup yields CDR1 SGHTA and CDR2 FQGNSA. The J segment lost 7 bases and the V segment lost 5 bases, leaving 12 bases of the junction unmatched. There are 15 residues in the CDR3. Here the CDR3 DNA reads TGTGCCAGCAGCCTAGTGGCTAGCGGGGAGTATGAGCAGTACTTC. Protein product: CASSLVASGEYEQYF.

The chain links TRBV20-1 to TRBJ2-7, with D hard to call. The CDR3 loop spans 12 amino acids. V was trimmed by 1 base and J by 8 bases, leaving 12 bases between them. The germline CDR1 and CDR2 sequences are DFQATT and SNEGSKA (reference sequence). The CDR3 sequence is CSARARRPKQYF. DNA of the CDR3: TGCAGTGCTAGAGCCAGACGTCCCAAGCAGTACTTC.

There are a few counts of this clonotype. This rearrangement joins TRBV21-1 to TRBJ2-7; the D call TRBD1 from the table was never checked on the DNA. TRBV21-1 is a recognized pseudogene. The CDR3 is 14 amino acids. The CDR3 is CASSKPDRSYEQYF. CDR3 coding DNA: TGTGCCAGCAGCAAACCGGACAGGAGCTACGAGCAGTACTTC.